The 26 T cell receptor beta chains reported below all come from one sample, sequenced in a study of T cell changes during pregnancy in multiple sclerosis. Only in-frame clones appear in the TCRdb table, and some are missing; sequencing was by immunoSEQ multiplex PCR. The table includes about 73,000 clones, approximately 92% detected once. The sample was peripheral blood, taken in the third trimester of pregnancy. The origin of the receptors is a female donor in good health, enrolled as a control in a pregnancy study.

J is TRBJ1-2 and V is TRBV27; 7 bases are a match to TRBD1. Germline assignment: CDR1 MNHEY and CDR2 SMNVEV (reference sequence). V lost 6 bases, J lost 7 bases, and 8 bases stayed unmatched. This CDR3 has 13 residues. The CDR3 region has the DNA TGTGCCAGCAGAGACAGGGTCCGTTCTGGCTACACCTTC. Its protein product is CASRDRVRSGYTF.

This chain links TRBV4-1 with TRBJ2-2; D not certain. The germline V gene has CDR1 MGHRA and CDR2 YSYEKL. The CDR3 is 15 residues long. V lost 3 bases and J lost 7, with 15 bases in between. CDR3 protein: CASSQYSGQFGELFF. The CDR3 DNA reads as TGCGCCAGCAGCCAGTACTCGGGTCAGTTCGGGGAGCTGTTTTTT.

In DNA, the CDR3 is TGTGCCATCACCAGGGGTAACTATGGCTACACCTTC. Translating gives CAITRGNYGYTF. The chain employs TRBV21-1 and TRBJ1-2; the table's D call TRBD1 went unverified against the DNA. TRBV21-1 corresponds to a pseudogene. The CDR3 consists of 12 residues.

In this sample, this clone turned up once. In nucleotides, the CDR3 is TGTGCCAGTAGTATGGGACTAGGAAGGTCAAGCTCCTACGAGCAGTACTTC. Amino acids: CASSMGLGRSSSYEQYF. The genes are TRBV19 and TRBJ2-7; TRBD2 matches at 8 bases. The germline V gene encodes CDR1 LNHDA and CDR2 SQIVND (reference sequence). Germline trimming cut 3 bases from V and 0 bases from J; bases unmatched to any gene: 10. The CDR3 covers 17 residues.

V is TRBV4-3 and J is TRBJ1-3, with TRBD1 as a possible D gene (5 bases). CDR1 LGHNA and CDR2 YSLEER come from the germline V gene. V shed 0 bases and J shed 4 bases, with 16 bases lying between them. The CDR3 is 17 amino acids. CDR3 DNA: TGCGCCAGCAGCCAAGATCTGCGCGGGGCAAGGGGAAACACCATATATTTT. Translated, it gives CASSQDLRGARGNTIYF.

The rearrangement uses TRBV29-1 and TRBJ2-1; 12 bases map to TRBD2. The V segment lost 7 bases and the J segment 4 bases; nucleotides outside the gene matches: 5. The CDR3 consists of 14 residues. Germline V gene lookup returns CDR1 SQVTM and CDR2 ANQGSEA. CDR3 protein: CSAGLAGTYNEQFF. CDR3 nucleotides: TGCAGCGCCGGACTAGCGGGAACATACAATGAGCAGTTCTTC.

The chain uses TRBV18 and TRBJ2-3; D ambiguous. The CDR3 is 13 residues long. CDR1 is KGHSH, CDR2 LQKENI, per germline. V was clipped by 3 bases and J by 2 bases, with 6 bases between them. CDR3 sequence (DNA): TGTGCCAGCTCACCGGAGAACACAGATACGCAGTATTTT. It codes for CASSPENTDTQYF. The variable domain in full, completed from reference TRBV18 and TRBJ2-3, reads NAGVMQNPRHLVRRRGQEARLRCSPMKGHSHVYWYRQLPEEGLKFMVYLQKENIIDESGMPKERFSAEFPKEGPSILRIQQVVRGDSAAYFCASSPENTDTQYFGPGTRLTVL.

With regard to this clone: Other DNA sequences in this sample translate to the same CDR3. The genes are TRBV9 and TRBJ2-1; D not resolved. The V and J ends lost 0 bases and 6 bases respectively, with 4 bases between them. The CDR3 contains 12 residues. Germline V lookup: CDR1 SGDLS, CDR2 YYNGEE. The CDR3: CASSVGSNEQFF. As DNA, the CDR3 is TGTGCCAGCAGCGTAGGGAGCAATGAGCAGTTCTTC.

This rearrangement joins TRBV5-1 to TRBJ2-3; 11 nucleotides line up with TRBD1. This CDR3 spans 15 amino acids. V lost 4 bases and J lost 4; bases outside the gene matches: 5. The germline V gene has CDR1 SGHRS and CDR2 YFSETQ. As DNA, the CDR3 is TGCGCCAGCAGCAAAGGGACAGGGGGAGCAGATACGCAGTATTTT. This sequence encodes CASSKGTGGADTQYF.

This clone was detected only once. This chain uses TRBV2 with TRBJ2-3; D uncertain. The germline CDR1 and CDR2 sequences are SNHLY and FYNNEI. CDR3 length: 15 residues. Trimming shortened V by 4 bases and J by 0 bases, and 11 bases separated the two germline ends. CDR3 region: CASSVDLASTDTQYF. DNA for the CDR3: TGTGCCAGCAGTGTCGACTTAGCTAGCACAGATACGCAGTATTTT. The whole variable domain, remainder taken from reference TRBV2 and TRBJ2-3, is EPEVTQTPSHQVTQMGQEVILRCVPISNHLYFYWYRQILGQKVEFLVSFYNNEISEKSEIFDDQFSVERPDGSNFTLKIRSTKLEDSAMYFCASSVDLASTDTQYFGPGTRLTVL.

V gene TRBV11-1 combines with J gene TRBJ2-5; 7 nucleotides match TRBD2. The CDR3 extends over 16 amino acids. Germline CDR1 is SGHAT and CDR2 is FQDESV (reference sequence). Germline trimming cut 1 base from V and 7 bases from J; bases unmatched to any gene: 12. The CDR3 reads CASSLGSGLVRGTQYF. The DNA for the CDR3 is TGTGCCAGCAGCTTAGGGTCCGGACTAGTCCGAGGGACCCAGTACTTC. The full variable domain, in which reference TRBV11-1 and TRBJ2-5 provide the parts outside the CDR3, is EAEVAQSPRYKITEKSQAVAFWCDPISGHATLYWYRQILGQGPELLVQFQDESVVDDSQLPKDRFSAERLKGVDSTLKIQPAELGDSAMYLCASSLGSGLVRGTQYFGPGTRLLVL.

This clone came up once. The chain has TRBV28 and TRBJ1-5; no definite D call. CDR1 is MDHEN and CDR2 is SYDVKM in the germline V gene. This CDR3 is 12 amino acids long. The germline V and J ends were trimmed by 6 bases and 5 bases, with 8 bases remaining between them. The CDR3 DNA reads TGTGCCAGCAGCTTACTAGATCAGCCCCAGCATTTT. This encodes CASSLLDQPQHF.

The chain has TRBV5-1 and TRBJ1-2, with D perhaps TRBD1 (5 bases). The CDR3 is 14 amino acids. Between the trimmed V and J ends, which lost 2 bases and 6 bases, there was a span of 14 bases. In germline, CDR1 is SGHRS, CDR2 YFSETQ. CDR3 sequence reads: CASSLSQGTDGYTF. The CDR3, as DNA: TGCGCCAGCAGCTTAAGCCAGGGAACGGATGGCTACACCTTC. Full variable domain (outside the CDR3, taken from reference TRBV5-1 and TRBJ1-2): KAGVTQTPRYLIKTRGQQVTLSCSPISGHRSVSWYQQTPGQGLQFLFEYFSETQRNKGNFPGRFSGRQFSNSRSEMNVSTLELGDSALYLCASSLSQGTDGYTFGSGTRLTVV.

This chain links TRBV2 with TRBJ2-1; TRBD2 matches at 9 bases. CDR3 size: 13 residues. Trimming at V came to 6 bases and at J to 6 bases, leaving 3 bases not matched to a gene. Germline-derived CDR1 and CDR2 are SNHLY and FYNNEI. The CDR3 region is CASRGGGANEQFF. Written as DNA, the CDR3 is TGTGCCAGCAGGGGCGGGGGGGCCAATGAGCAGTTCTTC.

The genes are TRBV6-4 and TRBJ2-1; 14 bases fit TRBD2. The CDR3 is made up of 14 amino acids. The V segment lost 10 bases and the J segment 8 bases; nucleotides outside the gene matches: 7. Germline loops: CDR1 MRHNA, CDR2 SNTAGT. The CDR3 sequence: CATSTSGGADEQFF. CDR3 nucleotides: TGTGCCACCTCGACTAGCGGGGGGGCAGATGAGCAGTTCTTC.

This clone was observed a single time. This sequence joins TRBV6-5 and TRBJ2-1; 7 bases match TRBD2. V lost 0 bases and J lost 7; bases outside the gene matches: 0. CDR3 size: 13 residues. CDR1 MNHEY and CDR2 SVGAGI come from the germline V gene. The CDR3 sequence: CASSYSRGNEQFF. The CDR3 nucleotides read TGTGCCAGCAGTTACTCGCGGGGGAATGAGCAGTTCTTC.

The J gene is TRBJ2-5, the V gene TRBV9, with 10 nucleotides matching TRBD2. The V gene end was trimmed by 7 bases and the J gene end by 1 base; junction bases not matched to a gene: 7. CDR1 and CDR2 (germline): SGDLS, YYNGEE. The CDR3 consists of 15 residues. CDR3 region: CASARASGSQETQYF. The DNA for the CDR3 is TGTGCCAGCGCCCGGGCTAGCGGGAGCCAAGAGACCCAGTACTTC.

The genes are TRBV28 and TRBJ1-5; D is possibly TRBD1 (6 bases). CDR1 MDHEN and CDR2 SYDVKM come from the germline V gene. Between the trimmed V and J ends, which lost 6 bases and 0 bases, there was a span of 9 bases. CDR3 length: 14 amino acids. In nucleotides, the CDR3 is TGTGCCAGCAGGGACAGCCATAGCAATCAGCCCCAGCATTTT. This sequence encodes CASRDSHSNQPQHF.

The sample holds a few counts of this clone. The chain is built from TRBV9 and TRBJ1-1; no clear D. The CDR3 runs 12 residues. Per the germline V gene, CDR1 is SGDLS and CDR2 is YYNGEE. Deletions cut 0 bases from V and 6 bases from J, with 6 bases between. Here the CDR3 DNA reads TGTGCCAGCAGCGTAGGGGCCTCTGAAGCTTTCTTT. This gives the protein CASSVGASEAFF.

V gene TRBV29-1 combines with J gene TRBJ2-7; 10 bases map to TRBD2. The V gene end was trimmed by 2 bases and the J gene end by 5 bases; junction bases not matched to a gene: 12. From germline, CDR1 is SQVTM and CDR2 ANQGSEA. The CDR3 extends over 16 amino acids. The CDR3 DNA is TGCAGCGTTGAATCCAGGCTAGCGGGGGCACCGAACGAGCAGTACTTC. Its translation: CSVESRLAGAPNEQYF.

This chain uses TRBV7-9 with TRBJ1-2; possibly TRBD1 for D (5 bases). The germline V and J ends were trimmed by 1 base and 7 bases, with 7 bases remaining between them. Germline V gene sequence: CDR1 SEHNR, CDR2 FQNEAQ (reference sequence). CDR3 length: 12 residues. CDR3 nucleotide sequence: TGTGCCAGCAGCTTAGGGGGGGGTGGCTACACCTTC. This codes for CASSLGGGGYTF.

The CDR3 is CSVPLGQGYNEQFF. DNA of the CDR3: TGCAGCGTACCCCTAGGACAGGGTTACAATGAGCAGTTCTTC. The chain couples TRBV29-1 to TRBJ2-1; 8 nucleotides line up with TRBD1. The V gene end was trimmed by 6 bases and the J gene end by 4 bases; junction bases not matched to a gene: 8. The CDR3 is made up of 14 amino acids. Germline V lookup: CDR1 SQVTM, CDR2 ANQGSEA.

V and J are TRBV7-9 and TRBJ2-7; 9 bases align to TRBD1. Losses at the gene ends were 5 bases for V and 5 bases for J; bases not matched to a gene: 4. The CDR3 runs to 13 residues. CDR1 is SEHNR and CDR2 is FQNEAQ in the germline V gene (reference sequence). The DNA for the CDR3 is TGTGCCAGCAGCCCCCGGACAGGGGACGAGCAGTACTTC. Amino acid sequence: CASSPRTGDEQYF.

The chain recombines TRBV5-6 with TRBJ1-2, with 8 nucleotides matching TRBD1. The CDR3 covers 14 residues. Germline CDR1 and CDR2: SGHDT and YYEEEE. Unmatched junction bases numbered 10, after V lost 4 bases and J lost 8 bases. The CDR3 region has the DNA TGTGCCAGCAGCCCCACAGGGGGTCTGACGGGCTACACCTTC. Its protein is CASSPTGGLTGYTF.

J is TRBJ2-1 and V is TRBV28; D gene uncertain. V shed 2 bases and J shed 0 bases, with 8 bases lying between them. CDR1 is MDHEN, CDR2 SYDVKM, per germline. The CDR3 consists of 15 residues. The CDR3 bases are TGTGCCAGCAGTTTAGGAGCTAGCTCCTACAATGAGCAGTTCTTC. Translated, it gives CASSLGASSYNEQFF.

The chain is built from TRBV11-2 and TRBJ2-3; D unresolved. CDR3 length: 14 residues. CDR1 SGHAT and CDR2 FQNNGV come from the germline V gene. Trimming cost V 2 bases and J 0 bases, with 6 bases left between them. DNA for the CDR3: TGTGCCAGCAGCTTAACGGGTAGCACAGATACGCAGTATTTT. It translates to CASSLTGSTDTQYF.